The present entry profiles one T cell receptor beta chain with its context. This entry is derived from a study of blood T cell repertoires in COVID-19. Background on the study: Spain, Italy and the United States supplied samples that represented acute and convalescent COVID-19.

Trimming pared 10 bases from V and 4 bases from J, leaving 14 bases between. Germline lookup yields CDR1 SGHDN and CDR2 FVKESK. The CDR3 totals 13 residues. Source study methods: Nucleated cell number was recorded as an estimate derived from reference gene primer amplification. Method: immunoSEQ multiplex PCR; TCRdb's copy keeps in-frame clones and lacks some. For V, J and clone size, that table is used; D and trimming come from the DNA. The table records 250,000 to 300,000 clones, about 76% of them present only once. The rearrangement links TRBV14 to TRBJ2-1; D is perhaps TRBD2 (6 bases). The clonotype originates from a woman aged 60 to 75 with active or convalescent COVID-19. The sample taken for sequencing was peripheral blood. The CDR3 spells CATAGLPYNEQFF. CDR3 nucleotide sequence: TGTGCCACCGCGGGACTTCCTTACAATGAGCAGTTCTTC. Based on the CDR3 plus reference TRBV14 and TRBJ2-1, the full variable domain is EAGVTQFPSHSVIEKGQTVTLRCDPISGHDNLYWYRRVMGKEIKFLLHFVKESKQDESGMPNNRFLAERTGGTYSTLKVQPAELEDSGVYFCATAGLPYNEQFFGPGTRLTVL.